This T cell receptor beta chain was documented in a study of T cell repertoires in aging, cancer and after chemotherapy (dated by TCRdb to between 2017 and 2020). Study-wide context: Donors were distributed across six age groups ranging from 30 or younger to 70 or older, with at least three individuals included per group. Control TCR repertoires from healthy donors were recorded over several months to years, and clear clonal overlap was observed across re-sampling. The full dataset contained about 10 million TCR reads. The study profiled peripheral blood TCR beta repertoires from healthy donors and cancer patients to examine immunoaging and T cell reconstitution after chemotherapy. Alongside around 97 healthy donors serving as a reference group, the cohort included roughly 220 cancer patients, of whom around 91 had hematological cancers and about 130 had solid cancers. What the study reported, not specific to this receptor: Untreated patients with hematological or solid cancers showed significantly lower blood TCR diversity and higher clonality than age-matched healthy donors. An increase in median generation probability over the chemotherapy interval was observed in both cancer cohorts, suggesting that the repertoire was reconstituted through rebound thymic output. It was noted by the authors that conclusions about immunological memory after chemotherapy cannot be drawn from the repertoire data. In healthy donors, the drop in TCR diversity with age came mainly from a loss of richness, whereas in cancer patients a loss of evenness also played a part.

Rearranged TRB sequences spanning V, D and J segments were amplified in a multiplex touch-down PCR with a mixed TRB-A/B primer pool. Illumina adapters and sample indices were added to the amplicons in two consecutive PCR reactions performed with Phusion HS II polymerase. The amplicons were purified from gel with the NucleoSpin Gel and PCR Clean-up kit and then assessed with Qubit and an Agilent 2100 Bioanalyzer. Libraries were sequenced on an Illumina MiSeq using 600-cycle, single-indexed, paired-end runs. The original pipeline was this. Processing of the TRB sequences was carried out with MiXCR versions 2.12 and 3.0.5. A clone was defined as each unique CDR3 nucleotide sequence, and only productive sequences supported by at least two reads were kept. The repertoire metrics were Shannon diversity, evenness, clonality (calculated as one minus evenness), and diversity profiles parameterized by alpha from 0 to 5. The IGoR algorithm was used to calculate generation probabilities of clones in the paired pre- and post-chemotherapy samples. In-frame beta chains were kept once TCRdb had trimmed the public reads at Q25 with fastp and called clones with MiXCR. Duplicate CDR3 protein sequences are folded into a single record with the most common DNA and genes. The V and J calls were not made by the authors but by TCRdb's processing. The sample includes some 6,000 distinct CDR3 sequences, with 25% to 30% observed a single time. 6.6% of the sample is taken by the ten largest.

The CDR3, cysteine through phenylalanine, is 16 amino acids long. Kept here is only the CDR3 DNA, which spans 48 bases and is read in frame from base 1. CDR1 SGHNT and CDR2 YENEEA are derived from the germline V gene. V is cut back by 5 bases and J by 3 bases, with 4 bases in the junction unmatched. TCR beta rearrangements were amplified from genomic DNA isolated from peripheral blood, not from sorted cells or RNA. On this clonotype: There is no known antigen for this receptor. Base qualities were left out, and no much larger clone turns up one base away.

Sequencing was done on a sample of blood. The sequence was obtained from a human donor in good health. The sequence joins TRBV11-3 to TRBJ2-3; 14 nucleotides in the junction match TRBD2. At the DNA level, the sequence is TGTGCCAGCAGCCCCGGGACTAGCGGGAGAACAGATACGCAGTATTTT. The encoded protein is CASSPGTSGRTDTQYF. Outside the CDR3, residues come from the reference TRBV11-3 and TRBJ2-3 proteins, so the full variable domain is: EAGVVQSPRYKIIEKKQPVAFWCNPISGHNTLYWYLQNLGQGPELLIRYENEEAVDDSQLPKDRFSAERLKGVDSTLKIQPAELGDSAVYLCASSPGTSGRTDTQYFGPGTRLTVL.